This T cell receptor beta chain was identified during a study of shared clonotypes between healthy human individuals. Donors had no recently reported acute infections or vaccinations and were HIV-negative. Clones were sequenced by immunoSEQ multiplex PCR, and TCRdb holds only the in-frame ones, with some missing. This table has 1.4 million to 1.5 million clones, approximately 96% appearing once. Trimming took 6 bases from V and 7 from J, leaving 12 bases between them. The CDR3 has 13 amino acids. CDR1 SNHLY and CDR2 FYNNEI come from the germline V gene. The source is a man aged 25-45 years in good health. This sequence joins TRBV2 and TRBJ2-2, with TRBD2 as a possible D gene (5 bases). Sequencing was done on a sample of naive CD4+ T cells sorted from blood. Subset specified: CD45RA+ positively selected. The CDR3 here is CASSSSRGGELFF. CDR3 sequence (DNA): TGTGCCAGCAGCTCGTCCCGGGGCGGGGAGCTGTTTTTT.